The source of this T cell receptor (beta chain) is a study of CD8 T cells in Susac syndrome. Study findings and constraints: The study conceded that its TCR sequencing and HLA analysis involved relatively few individuals.

From blood CD8+ and CD4+ T cells, TCR beta sequences were generated. Random hexamers were used to reverse transcribe an amount of roughly 0.45 to 1 ug RNA. Across 54 Vbeta and 13 Jbeta, TCR beta CDR3 was amplified with immunoSEQ multiplex PCR. TCRdb reanalysed the immunoSEQ multiplex PCR reads using MiXCR and keeps one entry per CDR3 protein. The sample yields about 140,000 distinct CDR3 sequences, approximately 95% seen once. The V and J ends lost 5 bases and 1 base respectively, with 8 bases between them. The CDR3 is 14 amino acids. Germline lookup yields CDR1 LNHDA and CDR2 SQIVND (reference sequence). Turning to this clonotype: Its antigen is unidentified.

The rearrangement uses TRBV19 and TRBJ2-2; maybe TRBD2 (6 bases). This receptor was identified in a human donor in good health. Sequencing used CD8+ T cells from PBMCs. The CDR3 DNA follows: TGTGCCAGTAGTCAGGGAGGGAACACCGGGGAGCTGTTTTTT. This encodes CASSQGGNTGELFF.